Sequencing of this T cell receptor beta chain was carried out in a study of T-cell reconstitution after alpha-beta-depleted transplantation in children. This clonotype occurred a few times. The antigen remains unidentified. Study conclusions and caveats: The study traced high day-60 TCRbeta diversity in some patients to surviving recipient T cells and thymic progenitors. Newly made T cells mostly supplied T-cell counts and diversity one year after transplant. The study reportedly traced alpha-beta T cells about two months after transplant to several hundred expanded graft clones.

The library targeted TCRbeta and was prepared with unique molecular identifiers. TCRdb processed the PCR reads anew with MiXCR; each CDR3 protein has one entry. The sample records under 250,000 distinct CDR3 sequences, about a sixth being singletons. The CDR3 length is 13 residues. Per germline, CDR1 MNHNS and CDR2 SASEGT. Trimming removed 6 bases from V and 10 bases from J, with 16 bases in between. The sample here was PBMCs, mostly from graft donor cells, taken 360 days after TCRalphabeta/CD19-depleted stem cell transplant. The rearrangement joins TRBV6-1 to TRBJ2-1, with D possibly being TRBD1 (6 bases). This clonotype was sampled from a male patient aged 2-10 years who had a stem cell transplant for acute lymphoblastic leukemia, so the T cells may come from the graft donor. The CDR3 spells CASRPIQGHEQFF. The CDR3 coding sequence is TGTGCCAGCAGACCAATACAGGGTCACGAGCAGTTCTTC.